The 6 T cell receptor beta chains presented below share a single source sample, sequenced in a study of T cells in Graves' hyperthyroidism and ophthalmopathy (dated by TCRdb to about 2019). The library was made by multiplex PCR. The sequencer listed for this sample is Illumina HiSeq 2000. Amplification of TCR beta CDR3 regions was carried out from RNA transcripts. The TCR CDR3 was subjected to a first round of RT-PCR using the HTBI primer set and the Qiagen OneStep RT-PCR kit. Through fastp at Q25 and MiXCR, TCRdb rebuilt clones from the public reads, retaining in-frame beta chains. All rows with the same CDR3 protein become a single entry with the most common DNA and genes. The sample yields approximately 430,000 distinct CDR3 sequences; 15% to 19% were counted once. The ten top clones hold 12% to 15% of the sample. Sequencing was performed on blood. The receptors here all came from a woman between 18 and 29 years old with Graves' hyperthyroidism.

This clonotype was seen a handful of times. The chain combines TRBV7-2 with TRBJ2-3, with D hard to call. V was clipped by 5 bases and J by 6 bases, with 12 bases between them. The germline V gene encodes CDR1 SGHTA and CDR2 FQGNSA. This CDR3 is 13 amino acids long. The chain's CDR3 is CASSGPMSDTQYF. In DNA, the CDR3 is TGTGCCAGCAGCGGGCCCATGAGCGATACGCAGTATTTT. The full variable domain, in which reference TRBV7-2 and TRBJ2-3 provide the parts outside the CDR3, is GAGVSQSPSNKVTEKGKDVELRCDPISGHTALYWYRQSLGQGLEFLIYFQGNSAPDKSGLPSDRFSAERTGGSVSTLTIQRTQQEDSAVYLCASSGPMSDTQYFGPGTRLTVL.

This clonotype occurred many times. The chain joins TRBV5-1 to TRBJ2-5, with TRBD2 as a possible D gene (5 bases). This CDR3 region has 14 residues. CDR1 and CDR2 from the germline V gene are SGHRS and YFSETQ. Trimming shortened V by 2 bases and J by 0 bases, and 8 bases separated the two germline ends. CDR3 region: CASSFGINQETQYF. CDR3 in DNA: TGCGCCAGCAGCTTCGGGATTAACCAAGAGACCCAGTACTTC.

With regard to this clonotype: A clone one base away is much larger, so this may be a read error. The chain couples TRBV28 to TRBJ2-5; 10 bases align to TRBD2. The CDR3 totals 14 residues. Germline CDR1 MDHEN, CDR2 SYDVKM. In nucleotides, the CDR3 is TGTGCCAGCACCCGAGCGGGAGGGCCTGAGACCCGGTACTTC. Translation: CASTRAGGPETRYF.

The chain has TRBV11-2 and TRBJ2-7; no definite D call. Deletions cut 2 bases from V and 4 bases from J, with 6 bases between. CDR3 length: 12 residues. CDR1 SGHAT and CDR2 FQNNGV come from the germline V gene. The CDR3 reads CASSLPQYEQYF. CDR3 bases: TGTGCCAGCAGCTTACCCCAGTACGAGCAGTACTTC.

This clonotype was picked up a small number of times. The chain employs TRBV9 and TRBJ2-2; D not resolved. The CDR3 loop spans 14 amino acids. The V end lost 2 bases, the J end lost 5 bases, and 10 bases lay between the germline ends. Germline V gives CDR1 SGDLS, CDR2 YYNGEE. CDR3 nucleotides: TGTGCCAGCAGCGTTAAGGACCGGACCGGGGAGCTGTTTTTT. Its translation is CASSVKDRTGELFF. The full variable domain, completed using reference TRBV9 and TRBJ2-2, is DSGVTQTPKHLITATGQRVTLRCSPRSGDLSVYWYQQSLDQGLQFLIQYYNGEERAKGNILERFSAQQFPDLHSELNLSSLELGDSALYFCASSVKDRTGELFFGEGSRLTVL.

This rearrangement joins TRBV20-1 to TRBJ2-4; D not resolved. Germline CDR1 reads DFQATT; CDR2 reads SNEGSKA (reference sequence). V was trimmed by 6 bases and J by 9 bases, leaving 18 bases between them. CDR3 length: 13 residues. The CDR3 spells CSAGKDGSGIQYF. DNA of the CDR3: TGCAGTGCAGGGAAGGACGGGTCGGGCATTCAGTACTTC.